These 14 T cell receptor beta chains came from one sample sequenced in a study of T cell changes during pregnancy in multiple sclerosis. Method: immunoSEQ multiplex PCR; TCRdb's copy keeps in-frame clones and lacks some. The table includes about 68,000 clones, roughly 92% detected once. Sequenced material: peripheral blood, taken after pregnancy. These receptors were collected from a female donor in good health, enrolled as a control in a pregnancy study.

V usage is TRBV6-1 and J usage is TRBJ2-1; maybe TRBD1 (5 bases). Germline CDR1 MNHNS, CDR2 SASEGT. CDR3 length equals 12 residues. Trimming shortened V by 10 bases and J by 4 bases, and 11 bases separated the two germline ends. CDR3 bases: TGTGCCATCGCAACAGGATACAATGAGCAGTTCTTC. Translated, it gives CAIATGYNEQFF.

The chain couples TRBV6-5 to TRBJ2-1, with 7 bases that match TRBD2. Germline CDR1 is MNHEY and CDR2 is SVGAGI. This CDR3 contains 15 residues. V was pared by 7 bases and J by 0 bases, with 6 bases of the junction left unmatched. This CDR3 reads CASNPAGPSYNEQFF. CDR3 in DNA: TGTGCCAGCAACCCAGCGGGACCCTCCTACAATGAGCAGTTCTTC.

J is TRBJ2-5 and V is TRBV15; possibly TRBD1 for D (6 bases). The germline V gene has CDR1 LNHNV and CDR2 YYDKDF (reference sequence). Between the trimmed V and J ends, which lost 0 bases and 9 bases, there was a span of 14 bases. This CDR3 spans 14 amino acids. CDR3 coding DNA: TGTGCCACCAGCAGAGATAAGAGCTCAGGGGCCCAGTACTTC. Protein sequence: CATSRDKSSGAQYF.

CDR3 in amino acids: CASSSPGGGSTDTQYF. CDR3 DNA sequence: TGTGCCAGCAGTTCCCCGGGCGGGGGTAGCACAGATACGCAGTATTTT. The genes are TRBV28 and TRBJ2-3; 7 bases line up with TRBD2. This CDR3 is built from 16 residues. The germline V gene has CDR1 MDHEN and CDR2 SYDVKM. V lost 4 bases and J lost 0; bases outside the gene matches: 7. Full variable domain (missing parts from reference TRBV28 and TRBJ2-3): DVKVTQSSRYLVKRTGEKVFLECVQDMDHENMFWYRQDPGLGLRLIYFSYDVKMKEKGDIPEGYSVSREKKERFSLILESASTNQTSMYLCASSSPGGGSTDTQYFGPGTRLTVL.

As DNA, the CDR3 is TGTGCCAGCAGTGAATTCCCCCCCGGACAAGTAGTCTATAATTCACCCCTCCACTTT. It yields the protein CASSEFPPGQVVYNSPLHF. The chain links TRBV6-1 to TRBJ1-6, with D maybe TRBD1 (5 bases). The V gene's germline CDR1 is MNHNS and CDR2 SASEGT. This CDR3 has 19 amino acids. V shed 2 bases and J shed 3 bases, with 20 bases lying between them.

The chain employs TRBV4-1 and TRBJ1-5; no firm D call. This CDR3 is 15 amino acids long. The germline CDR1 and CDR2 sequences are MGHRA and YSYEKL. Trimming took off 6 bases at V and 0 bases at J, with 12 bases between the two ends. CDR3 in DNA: TGCGCCAGCAGTTTTCAGGAAAATAGCAATCAGCCCCAGCATTTT. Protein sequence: CASSFQENSNQPQHF.

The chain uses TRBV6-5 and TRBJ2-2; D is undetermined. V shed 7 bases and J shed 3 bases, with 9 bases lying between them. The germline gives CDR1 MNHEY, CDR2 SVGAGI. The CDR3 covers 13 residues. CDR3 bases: TGTGCCAGCACTATCGGGTACACCGGGGAGCTGTTTTTT. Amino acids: CASTIGYTGELFF.

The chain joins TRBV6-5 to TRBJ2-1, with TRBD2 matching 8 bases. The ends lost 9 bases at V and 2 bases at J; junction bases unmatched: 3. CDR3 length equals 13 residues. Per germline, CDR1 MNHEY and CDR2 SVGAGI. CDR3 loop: CASKLAAYNEQFF. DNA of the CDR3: TGTGCCAGTAAACTAGCGGCCTACAATGAGCAGTTCTTC.

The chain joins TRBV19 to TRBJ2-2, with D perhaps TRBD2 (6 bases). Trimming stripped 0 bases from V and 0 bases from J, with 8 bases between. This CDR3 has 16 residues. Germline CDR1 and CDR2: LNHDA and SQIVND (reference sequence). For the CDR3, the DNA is TGTGCCAGTAGTATAGACGGGGGTGCGAACACCGGGGAGCTGTTTTTT. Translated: CASSIDGGANTGELFF.

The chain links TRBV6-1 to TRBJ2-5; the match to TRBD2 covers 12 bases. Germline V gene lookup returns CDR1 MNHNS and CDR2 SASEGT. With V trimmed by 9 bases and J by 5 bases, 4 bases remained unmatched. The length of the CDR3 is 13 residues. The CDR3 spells CASRLAGEETQYF. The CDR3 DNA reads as TGTGCCAGTCGACTAGCGGGGGAGGAGACCCAGTACTTC.

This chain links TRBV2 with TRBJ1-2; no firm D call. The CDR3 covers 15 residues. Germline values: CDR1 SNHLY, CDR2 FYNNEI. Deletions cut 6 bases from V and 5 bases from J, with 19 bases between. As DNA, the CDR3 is TGTGCCAGCAGGGGGAGGATTTCCTTACCTTATGGCTACACCTTC. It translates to CASRGRISLPYGYTF.

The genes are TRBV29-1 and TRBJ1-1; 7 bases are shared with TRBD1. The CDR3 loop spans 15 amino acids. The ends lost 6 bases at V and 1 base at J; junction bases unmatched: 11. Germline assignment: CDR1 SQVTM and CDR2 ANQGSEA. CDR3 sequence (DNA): TGCAGCGTCTCCCAGACAGGGAACGAGAACACTGAAGCTTTCTTT. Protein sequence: CSVSQTGNENTEAFF.

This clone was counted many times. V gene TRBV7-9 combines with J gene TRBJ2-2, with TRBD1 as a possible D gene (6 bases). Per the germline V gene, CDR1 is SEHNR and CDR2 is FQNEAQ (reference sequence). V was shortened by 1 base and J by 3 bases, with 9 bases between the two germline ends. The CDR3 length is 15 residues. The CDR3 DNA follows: TGTGCCAGCAGCTTAGGAAACAGGGACACCGGGGAGCTGTTTTTT. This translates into CASSLGNRDTGELFF.

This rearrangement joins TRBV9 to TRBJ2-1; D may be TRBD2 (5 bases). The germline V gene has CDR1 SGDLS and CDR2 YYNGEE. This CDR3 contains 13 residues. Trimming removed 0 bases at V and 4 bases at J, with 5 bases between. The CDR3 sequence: CASSVGTYNEQFF. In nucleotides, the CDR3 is TGTGCCAGCAGCGTAGGGACTTACAATGAGCAGTTCTTC.